This T cell receptor beta chain was recorded in a study of cytomegalovirus exposure and HLA in healthy donors. Only in-frame clones appear in the TCRdb table, and some are missing; sequencing was by immunoSEQ multiplex PCR. Of about 280,000 clones listed, 80% to 90% are singletons. Regarding the study as a whole: According to the study, 160 or so TCR beta chains were cytomegalovirus-associated. It was reportedly the case that the classifier diagnosed cytomegalovirus status with high specificity and sensitivity. According to a subsequent analysis, TCR clusters identified in the first cohort showed a tendency to co-occur across the approximately 120 validation repertoires.

Comment on this clone: What it binds is unknown.

Sequencing was done on a sample of PBMCs. The TCR sequence derives from a woman between 18 and 29 years old in good health and CMV-seronegative.

The CDR3 coding sequence is TGTGCCAGCAGCAGGGGAGGGAAACTGTTTTTT. It yields the protein CASSRGGKLFF. The V and J genes are TRBV28 and TRBJ1-4; D is perhaps TRBD1 (6 bases). The CDR3 sequence is 11 residues long. V shed 6 bases and J shed 11 bases, with 10 bases lying between them. The germline V gene has CDR1 MDHEN and CDR2 SYDVKM.